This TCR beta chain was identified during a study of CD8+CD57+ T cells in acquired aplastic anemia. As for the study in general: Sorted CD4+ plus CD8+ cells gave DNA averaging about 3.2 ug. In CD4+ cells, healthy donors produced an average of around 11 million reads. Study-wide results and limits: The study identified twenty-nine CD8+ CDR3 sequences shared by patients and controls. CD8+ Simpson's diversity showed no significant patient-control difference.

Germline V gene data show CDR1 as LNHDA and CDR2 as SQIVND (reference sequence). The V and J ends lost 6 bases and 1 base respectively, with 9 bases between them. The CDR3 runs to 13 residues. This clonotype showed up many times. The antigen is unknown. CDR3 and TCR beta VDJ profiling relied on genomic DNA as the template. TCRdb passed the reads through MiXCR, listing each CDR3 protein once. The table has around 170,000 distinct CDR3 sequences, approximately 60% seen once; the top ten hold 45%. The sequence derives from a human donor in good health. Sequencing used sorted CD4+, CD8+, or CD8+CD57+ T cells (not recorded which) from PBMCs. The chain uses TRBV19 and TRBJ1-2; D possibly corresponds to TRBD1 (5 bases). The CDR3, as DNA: TGTGCCAGTAGCCAGGGTGTTAACTATGGCTACACCTTC. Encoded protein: CASSQGVNYGYTF.